The entry below gives a single TCR beta chain sequence along with its context. The data originate from a study of CD4 and CD8 cells across lung adenocarcinoma regions. Donors had localized lung adenocarcinoma, a non-small cell lung cancer. TCRdb used MiXCR to reprocess the PCR reads, holding one entry per CDR3 protein. The table includes roughly 7,000 distinct CDR3 sequences, approximately 49% detected once. The CDR3 spans 14 residues. V is TRBV12-3 or TRBV12-4 and J is TRBJ2-7; no firm D call. Near its end, the DNA agrees better with TRBJ2-5, so the J call may be wrong. The sequencing input was CD8+ T cells from the center of a lung tumor. The sequence was collected from a female donor with lung adenocarcinoma. The CD4 and CD8 labels of this study may be unreliable. CDR3 coding DNA: TGTGCCAGCAGTTCGAGTCTGGGCCAAGAGACCCAGTACTTC. This translates into CASSSSLGQETQYF.